This paragraph reports one T cell receptor (beta chain). The antigen is not known. At one end, the junction sequence differs from germline, possibly due to a read error. With 60 Vbeta and 13 Jbeta primers, the PCR was carried out. Only in-frame clones appear in the TCRdb table, and some are missing; sequencing was by immunoSEQ multiplex PCR. The sample holds about 180,000 clones; roughly 87% are singletons and the top ten take approximately 0.47%. The record originates from a study of cytomegalovirus exposure and HLA in healthy donors. About the study: The early release's HLA-typed donors yielded tens of millions of unique TCRs.

Study-level results: CMV serostatus alone was available as immune exposure information. HLA-A and HLA-B allele assignments for most subjects were reportedly predicted accurately using TCR beta sequences.

The sequencing input was PBMCs. The sequence came from a woman between 45 and 65 years old in good health and CMV-seronegative.

CDR3 coding DNA: TGTGCCAGCAGCTCCCGGGACTACCAAAAGACCCAGTACTTC. Amino acids: CASSSRDYQKTQYF. V and J are TRBV11-2 and TRBJ2-5, with 7 bases lining up with TRBD2. The germline CDR1 and CDR2 sequences are SGHAT and FQNNGV. The CDR3 spans 14 residues.